A selection of T cell receptor beta chains follows, all from one sample in a study of shared clonotypes between healthy human individuals. Produced via immunoSEQ multiplex PCR; TCRdb's table is partial and in-frame only. Found here are over 2 million clones, roughly 95% of them singletons; the top ten hold about 1.1%. Sequenced sample: naive CD8+ T cells sorted from blood. These receptors came from a man aged 18 to 30 in good health. CDR3s include the opening cysteine and the closing phenylalanine or tryptophan. The order of the fields is V gene, D gene, J gene, clone size, CDR3 protein, CDR3 DNA. D genes are given only for firm matches. Clone size, where shown, is once, few, many, or a class for clones that have expanded.

TRBV28	-	TRBJ2-7	-	CASSLGRSYEQYF	TGTGCCAGCAGTTTAGGCAGATCCTACGAGCAGTACTTC
TRBV19	-	TRBJ2-2	once	CATPGGTGELFF	TGTGCCACCCCAGGGGGGACCGGGGAGCTGTTTTTT
TRBV7-9	TRBD2	TRBJ2-5	-	CASSQGLAQETQYF	TGTGCCAGCAGCCAAGGACTAGCACAAGAGACCCAGTACTTC
TRBV11-2	TRBD1	TRBJ1-2	-	CASTPGTGDNYGYTF	TGTGCCAGCACCCCAGGGACAGGGGATAACTATGGCTACACCTTC
TRBV6-1	TRBD1	TRBJ1-4	-	CASSETGGINEKLFF	TGTGCCAGCAGTGAAACAGGGGGAATTAATGAAAAACTGTTTTTT
TRBV7-2	-	TRBJ1-1	-	CASSQLLGQYTEAFF	TGTGCCAGCAGCCAACTTCTTGGACAGTACACTGAAGCTTTCTTT
TRBV6-1	TRBD2	TRBJ2-5	-	CASSEDLAGGRETQYF	TGTGCCAGCAGTGAAGACCTAGCGGGGGGGCGGGAGACCCAGTACTTC
TRBV30	-	TRBJ2-1	-	CAWSAQGSYNEQFF	TGTGCCTGGAGTGCACAGGGATCCTACAATGAGCAGTTCTTC
TRBV5-5	-	TRBJ2-7	once	CASSPLGGSYEQYF	TGTGCCAGCAGCCCCTTGGGGGGCTCCTACGAGCAGTACTTC
TRBV7-6	-	TRBJ1-1	-	CASSPLGREAFF	TGTGCCAGCAGCCCCCTCGGACGTGAAGCTTTCTTT
TRBV5-1	-	TRBJ1-2	-	CASSLEGQPWGYTF	TGCGCCAGCAGCTTGGAGGGACAACCGTGGGGCTACACCTTC
TRBV5-6	-	TRBJ2-2	-	CASSSMGGGELFF	TGTGCCAGCAGCTCCATGGGGGGCGGGGAGCTGTTTTTT
TRBV7-6	-	TRBJ2-1	-	CASSFGLAMNNEQFF	TGTGCCAGCAGCTTTGGGCTAGCGATGAACAATGAGCAGTTCTTC
TRBV5-4	TRBD1	TRBJ1-2	-	CASSSQWTGHGDYGYTF	TGTGCCAGCAGCTCCCAGTGGACAGGGCACGGTGACTATGGCTACACCTTC
TRBV13	TRBD2	TRBJ2-1	once	CASSLRREGYNEQFF	TGTGCCAGCAGCTTACGGCGGGAGGGGTACAATGAGCAGTTCTTC
TRBV6-5	-	TRBJ2-7	-	CASSYSGNGYEQYF	TGTGCCAGCAGTTATTCCGGAAATGGCTACGAGCAGTACTTC
TRBV9	-	TRBJ1-1	-	CASSVGGSDTEAFF	TGTGCCAGCAGCGTTGGGGGTTCGGACACTGAAGCTTTCTTT
TRBV9	-	TRBJ2-5	-	CASSDETGHQMGQETQYF	TGTGCCAGCAGCGACGAAACGGGACACCAAATGGGCCAAGAGACCCAGTACTTC
TRBV30	TRBD2	TRBJ2-1	-	CALAGVGNEQFF	TGTGCCTTAGCGGGAGTTGGGAATGAGCAGTTCTTC
TRBV30	TRBD2	TRBJ2-2	once	CASRTSGGSYTGELFF	TGTGCCTCGCGGACTAGCGGGGGGTCGTACACCGGGGAGCTGTTTTTT
TRBV19	TRBD1	TRBJ2-7	-	CASSISQGEWEQYF	TGTGCCAGTAGTATAAGCCAGGGGGAATGGGAGCAGTACTTC
TRBV10-2	-	TRBJ2-1	once	CASRGGEQFF	TGCGCCAGCAGGGGGGGAGAGCAGTTCTTC
TRBV9	-	TRBJ1-2	-	CASSVARVLNYGYTF	TGTGCCAGCAGCGTAGCGAGGGTCCTTAACTATGGCTACACCTTC
TRBV5-1	TRBD1	TRBJ2-1	-	CASSSDRDRVNEQFF	TGCGCCAGCAGTTCTGACCGGGACAGGGTGAATGAGCAGTTCTTC
TRBV28	-	TRBJ2-7	-	CASSADDEQYF	TGTGCCAGCAGCGCCGACGATGAGCAGTACTTC
TRBV2	-	TRBJ2-7	-	CASSEGRVSSYEQYF	TGTGCCAGCAGTGAGGGGCGGGTTAGCTCCTACGAGCAGTACTTC
TRBV29-1	-	TRBJ1-1	-	CSVEDQLAAEAFF	TGCAGCGTTGAAGATCAACTGGCCGCCGAAGCTTTCTTT
TRBV18	-	TRBJ2-7	once	CASSPTVTSYEQYF	TGTGCCAGCTCACCCACGGTCACCTCCTACGAGCAGTACTTC
TRBV5-4	TRBD1	TRBJ1-1	-	CASSSLGQVNTEAFF	TGTGCCAGCAGCTCCCTCGGACAGGTTAACACTGAAGCTTTCTTT
TRBV5-4	-	TRBJ1-2	-	CASSFVGGPNYGYTF	TGTGCCAGCAGCTTCGTTGGGGGACCGAACTATGGCTACACCTTC
TRBV2	TRBD2	TRBJ2-1	-	CARRLAHEQFF	TGTGCCAGGCGACTAGCCCATGAGCAGTTCTTC
TRBV7-6	TRBD1	TRBJ2-7	-	CASSLDSGQGYEQYF	TGTGCCAGCAGCTTAGACTCTGGACAGGGCTACGAGCAGTACTTC
TRBV7-9	TRBD2	TRBJ2-7	-	CASSLALGTSGSEQYF	TGTGCCAGCAGCTTAGCGTTGGGGACTAGCGGGTCTGAGCAGTACTTC
TRBV27	-	TRBJ2-1	-	CASRSGGGGRGDEQFF	TGTGCCAGCAGAAGTGGGGGGGGCGGCCGAGGCGATGAGCAGTTCTTC